These 9 T cell receptor beta chains came from one sample sequenced in a study of T-cell reconstitution after alpha-beta-depleted transplantation in children. A library of TCRbeta sequences, prepared with unique molecular identifiers, was generated. TCRdb re-derived calls from the PCR reads in MiXCR, one entry per CDR3 protein. The sample has roughly 490,000 distinct CDR3 sequences, 9.5% to 12% seen once. The sequenced sample was PBMCs, mostly from graft donor cells, obtained 180 days after TCRalphabeta/CD19-depleted stem cell transplant. The receptors were gathered from a female patient between 2 and 15 years old who had a stem cell transplant for aplastic anemia, so the T cells may come from the graft donor.

This clonotype was recorded a few times. The genes are TRBV20-1 and TRBJ2-1, with D perhaps being TRBD1 or TRBD2 (6 bases each). Germline lookup yields CDR1 DFQATT and CDR2 SNEGSKA (reference sequence). V was pared by 6 bases and J by 1 base, with 10 bases between. This CDR3 region has 13 residues. The CDR3 protein is CSAGGLSYNEQFF. CDR3 coding DNA: TGCAGTGCAGGGGGACTGTCCTACAATGAGCAGTTCTTC.

This clonotype was counted between two and nine times. The chain joins TRBV28 to TRBJ1-6; weak D call: TRBD1 (5 bases). The CDR3 is 14 amino acids. Germline CDR1 and CDR2: MDHEN and SYDVKM. The ends were cut back, 5 bases at V and 6 bases at J, with 11 bases in the middle. The CDR3: CASSTGTANSPLHF. CDR3 sequence (DNA): TGTGCCAGCAGTACCGGGACGGCTAATTCACCCCTCCACTTT.

The chain carries TRBV24-1 and TRBJ1-2; D uncertain. V dropped 4 bases and J dropped 0 bases, with 5 bases sitting between them. CDR3 length equals 13 residues. CDR1 KGHDR and CDR2 SFDVKD come from the germline V gene. This CDR3 is CATSDLPNYGYTF. The CDR3 nucleotides read TGTGCCACCAGTGACCTTCCTAACTATGGCTACACCTTC.

J is TRBJ2-7 and V is TRBV7-9; D uncertain. CDR3 length: 16 amino acids. Germline CDR1 SEHNR, CDR2 FQNEAQ (reference sequence). The germline V and J ends were trimmed by 1 base and 4 bases, with 17 bases remaining between them. The CDR3 sequence: CASSLGTTEGLYEQYF. The CDR3 region has the DNA TGTGCCAGCAGCTTAGGGACGACCGAAGGGTTGTACGAGCAGTACTTC. Using reference TRBV7-9 and TRBJ2-7 for the parts outside the CDR3, the full variable domain is DTGVSQNPRHKITKRGQNVTFRCDPISEHNRLYWYRQTLGQGPEFLTYFQNEAQLEKSRLLSDRFSAERPKGSFSTLEIQRTEQGDSAMYLCASSLGTTEGLYEQYFGPGTRLTVT.

The chain joins TRBV4-3 to TRBJ1-2; D uncertain. CDR3 length: 15 residues. Germline CDR1 and CDR2: LGHNA and YSLEER. The V gene lost 0 bases and the J gene lost 0 bases, with 8 bases spanning the gap. The CDR3 bases are TGCGCCAGCAGCCAAGATTTAAGATCTAACTATGGCTACACCTTC. Translating gives CASSQDLRSNYGYTF.

Of note for this clonotype: Just one base apart from a much larger clone, this may be a read error. This sequence joins TRBV28 and TRBJ2-1; D perhaps matches TRBD2 (6 bases). The germline V and J ends were trimmed by 0 bases and 9 bases, with 6 bases remaining between them. The CDR3 length is 12 residues. Germline V gene data show CDR1 as MDHEN and CDR2 as SYDVKM. The CDR3 protein is CASSLWGGEQFF. For the CDR3, the DNA is TGTGCCAGCAGTTTATGGGGGGGTGAGCAGTTCTTC.

This clonotype was seen many times. The chain has TRBV12-3 or TRBV12-4 and TRBJ2-5, with TRBD2 matching over 8 bases. CDR3 length equals 15 residues. Germline trimming cut 7 bases from V and 4 bases from J; bases unmatched to any gene: 11. The CDR3 region has the DNA TGTGCCAGCACCCAAGCGGGAGCGGGGCGAGAGACCCAGTACTTC. It encodes CASTQAGAGRETQYF.

This clonotype was counted many times. The chain has TRBV7-9 and TRBJ2-1; D might be TRBD1 or TRBD2, each matching 5 bases. CDR1 is SEHNR, CDR2 FQNEAQ, per germline (reference sequence). Trimming took 1 base from V and 13 from J, leaving 8 bases between them. The CDR3 sequence is 11 residues long. CDR3 DNA sequence: TGTGCCAGCAGCTTAGTGAGGGGTCAGTTCTTC. Amino acids: CASSLVRGQFF.

This clonotype has a handful of counts. The chain links TRBV9 to TRBJ2-1; the match to TRBD2 covers 9 bases. V lost 1 base, J lost 0 bases, and 5 bases stayed unmatched. The CDR3 is 17 residues long. Looked up from germline, CDR1 is SGDLS and CDR2 is YYNGEE. Here the CDR3 DNA reads TGTGCCAGCAGCGTACAGCTAGCGGGAAGCTCCTACAATGAGCAGTTCTTC. As protein: CASSVQLAGSSYNEQFF.